These T cell receptor beta chains were read from a single sample in a study of blood T cell repertoires in COVID-19. Generated by immunoSEQ multiplex PCR, the TCRdb table keeps only in-frame clones and is missing some. The sample shows a few hundred thousand clones, 85% to 90% of them seen only once. The sequenced sample consisted of peripheral blood. These receptors came from a man in his sixties who had recovered from COVID-19. The CDR3 runs from the conserved cysteine through the conserved F or W. The D gene is left open where the match is weak. Size is stated for part of the rows, as once, few or many counts, or as a class when the clone is expanded.

NA | TRBJ1-1 | TRBV2 | 15 | NA | TGTGCCAGCAGTCCATACAGGGCGGTGAACACTGAAGCTTTCTTT | CASSPYRAVNTEAFF
TRBD1 | TRBJ1-2 | TRBV28 | 13 | many | TGTGCCAGCAGTCCGACACGGGACAGAGGCTACACCTTC | CASSPTRDRGYTF
NA | TRBJ1-1 | TRBV7-7 | 14 | few | TGTGCCAGCAGCGCAGGCAGGGGTGGAACTGAAGCTTTCTTT | CASSAGRGGTEAFF
TRBD1 | TRBJ2-7 | TRBV18 | 16 | NA | TGTGCCAGCTCACCACCTTCTGGACAGGGAACCTACGAGCAGTACTTC | CASSPPSGQGTYEQYF
TRBD2 | TRBJ2-3 | TRBV15 | 14 | NA | TGTGCCACCAGCAGAGATGGGGGGGTTGATACGCAGTATTTT | CATSRDGGVDTQYF
NA | TRBJ1-2 | TRBV19 | 16 | NA | TGTGCCAGTAGTTCCCTTTCACGACAGCGCGACTATGGCTACACCTTC | CASSSLSRQRDYGYTF
NA | TRBJ2-3 | TRBV9 | 18 | NA | TGTGCCAGCAGCCACCCGGGGGAAGGAGGGCCAGGTACAGATACGCAGTATTTT | CASSHPGEGGPGTDTQYF
TRBD1 | TRBJ2-5 | TRBV28 | 15 | NA | TGTGCCAGCACCTCGGACAGGGCCGGGGAGGAGACCCAGTACTTC | CASTSDRAGEETQYF
TRBD1 | TRBJ1-5 | TRBV6-5 | 14 | NA | TGTGCCACCAGAGGGACAGGGGGCAATCAGCCCCAGCATTTT | CATRGTGGNQPQHF
TRBD2 | TRBJ2-6 | TRBV7-8 | 18 | NA | TGTGCCAGCAGCACTCGTATAGCGGGGAGCTCTGGGGCCAACGTCCTGACTTTC | CASSTRIAGSSGANVLTF
TRBD1 | TRBJ1-2 | TRBV7-2 | 13 | NA | TGTGCCAGCAGCAGCGAGACAGGGGTTGGCTACACCTTC | CASSSETGVGYTF
TRBD2 | TRBJ2-1 | TRBV6-6 | 17 | NA | TGTGCCAGCAGTCACGACCAGGGACTAGCGGGGGTTGGCTTGCAGTTCTTC | CASSHDQGLAGVGLQFF
NA | TRBJ1-1 | TRBV5-6 | 15 | NA | TGTGCCAGCTCGGGCCAAACGGACAGACCACCTGAAGCTTTCTTT | CASSGQTDRPPEAFF
TRBD1 | TRBJ1-5 | TRBV5-1 | 14 | NA | TGCGCCAGCAGCGAGGGACAGGATAATCAGCCCCAGCATTTT | CASSEGQDNQPQHF
TRBD2 | TRBJ2-5 | TRBV29-1 | 15 | NA | TGCAGCGTTGATATGTTCGCTAGCGGGAAGGAGACCCAGTACTTC | CSVDMFASGKETQYF
NA | TRBJ1-5 | TRBV28 | 14 | once | TGTGCCAGCAGAACACTATATAGCAATCAGCCCCAGCATTTT | CASRTLYSNQPQHF
NA | TRBJ2-1 | TRBV21-1 | 15 | NA | TGTGCCAGCAGCAGGACTTTCAGCTCCTACAATGAGCAGTTCTTC | CASSRTFSSYNEQFF
NA | TRBJ2-7 | TRBV7-3 | 14 | few | TGTGCCAGCAGCTTAACAGGGGGCTCCTACGAGCAGTACTTC | CASSLTGGSYEQYF
NA | TRBJ1-3 | TRBV18 | 12 | NA | TGTGCCAGCTCACCAAGCGATGTGCAGTTCCATTTT | CASSPSDVQFHF
NA | TRBJ2-7 | TRBV5-1 | 15 | once | TGCGCCAGCAGCTTGGTCGGGGTGAGCTCCTACGAGCAGTACTTC | CASSLVGVSSYEQYF
NA | TRBJ2-7 | TRBV27 | 13 | NA | TGTGCCAGCAGTTCCTCAGGGTTAGGGGAGCAGTACTTC | CASSSSGLGEQYF
NA | TRBJ1-4 | TRBV6-1 | 15 | few | TGTGCCAGCAGTGATAGGAGTGGACTCTTGGAAAAACTGTTTTTT | CASSDRSGLLEKLFF
TRBD1 | TRBJ2-1 | TRBV5-8 | 17 | NA | TGTGCCAGCAGCTTAACCGAAGGGGGCAGCTCCTACAATGAGCAGTTCTTC | CASSLTEGGSSYNEQFF
NA | TRBJ1-1 | TRBV7-2 | 15 | NA | TGTGCCAGCAGCTTAACCGAGGGTTCAGGTACTGAAGCTTTCTTT | CASSLTEGSGTEAFF
TRBD2 | TRBJ2-7 | TRBV5-1 | 16 | few | TGCGCCAGCAGCCCGGGACTAGCGGGAGGGCCGTACGAGCAGTACTTC | CASSPGLAGGPYEQYF
NA | TRBJ1-5 | TRBV5-1 | 13 | NA | TGCGCCAGCAGCTCGGGGGACCGTCAGCCCCAGCATTTT | CASSSGDRQPQHF
TRBD1 | TRBJ1-5 | TRBV20-1 | 15 | NA | TGCAGTGCCAGTACCGACAGGGGCGGCAATCAGCCCCAGCATTTT | CSASTDRGGNQPQHF
TRBD2 | TRBJ2-1 | TRBV7-9 | 15 | once | TGTGCCAGCAGCTTATGGCTAGCGGGAGATAATGAGCAGTTCTTC | CASSLWLAGDNEQFF
TRBD1 | TRBJ1-1 | TRBV5-4 | 17 | NA | TGTGCCAGCAGCCCATCGATAGGGACAGGGGTTAACACTGAAGCTTTCTTT | CASSPSIGTGVNTEAFF
TRBD1 | TRBJ2-1 | TRBV6-2/TRBV6-3 | 14 | NA | TGTGCCAGCAGTTCCCAGGGGGCATACAATGAGCAGTTCTTC | CASSSQGAYNEQFF
NA | TRBJ1-1 | TRBV3-1/TRBV3-2 | 12 | NA | TGTGCCAGCAGCCTGTATGGGGCGCAGGCTTTCTTT | CASSLYGAQAFF
NA | TRBJ1-6 | TRBV15 | 16 | few | TGTGCCACCAGCAGAGATGTCAGGACAAATAATTCACCCCTCCACTTT | CATSRDVRTNNSPLHF
TRBD1 | TRBJ1-1 | TRBV6-5 | 14 | NA | TGTGCCAGCAGTAACAGGGGGAGAGACACTGAAGCTTTCTTT | CASSNRGRDTEAFF
NA | TRBJ1-5 | TRBV7-9 | 15 | NA | TGTGCCAGCAGCGAAGGACAGTCGGGCAATCAGCCCCAGCATTTT | CASSEGQSGNQPQHF
NA | TRBJ1-1 | TRBV30 | 14 | once | TGTGCCTGGAGGCTATTAACAGCGAACACTGAAGCTTTCTTT | CAWRLLTANTEAFF
TRBD2 | TRBJ2-7 | TRBV14 | 16 | NA | TGTGCCAGCAGCCACCGCGGGGGGGCCAGTACGTACGAGCAGTACTTC | CASSHRGGASTYEQYF
NA | TRBJ1-1 | TRBV28 | 13 | once | TGTGCCAGCAGTCCGCGGGCCCTGAATGAAGCTTTCTTT | CASSPRALNEAFF
TRBD1 | TRBJ2-3 | TRBV15 | 16 | NA | TGTGCCACCAGCAGAGGTGACAGGGCTAGCACAGATACGCAGTATTTT | CATSRGDRASTDTQYF
TRBD1 | TRBJ1-1 | TRBV14 | 19 | NA | TGTGCCAGCAGCCAAGTGGGGACAGCCCGCCGCCCAGAGGACACTGAAGCTTTCTTT | CASSQVGTARRPEDTEAFF
NA | TRBJ1-5 | TRBV5-8 | 15 | NA | TGTGCCAGCAGCGGTGGGACACTTAGCAATCAGCCCCAGCATTTT | CASSGGTLSNQPQHF
NA | TRBJ2-2 | TRBV14 | 13 | once | TGTGCCAGCAGTCGGGGGTGGACCGGGGAGCTGTTTTTT | CASSRGWTGELFF
NA | TRBJ1-2 | TRBV4-2 | 16 | few | TGTGCCAGCAGCCAAGAGGTACAGGGATCTAACTATGGCTACACCTTC | CASSQEVQGSNYGYTF
NA | TRBJ2-1 | TRBV9 | 16 | NA | TGTGCCAGCAGCGTAGCGGCCGGACTGCCGAGCAATGAGCAGTTCTTC | CASSVAAGLPSNEQFF
NA | TRBJ1-2 | TRBV7-2 | 13 | NA | TGTGCCAGCAGCTTAGTCAGTTACTATGGCTACACCTTC | CASSLVSYYGYTF
NA | TRBJ1-5 | TRBV27 | 14 | NA | TGTGCCAGCAGTCTTAGGACAGGCAATCAGCCCCAGCATTTT | CASSLRTGNQPQHF
NA | TRBJ2-5 | TRBV19 | 15 | NA | TGTGCCAGTACCCCAACCCAGACAAGCCAAGAGACCCAGTACTTC | CASTPTQTSQETQYF
TRBD2 | TRBJ2-7 | TRBV27 | 16 | few | TGTGCCAGCAGTCCCACTAGCGGGGATATGATTTACGAGCAGTACTTC | CASSPTSGDMIYEQYF
NA | TRBJ2-4 | TRBV18 | 16 | NA | TGTGCCAGCTCATCCTACAGGATTGAAGCCAAAAACATTCAGTACTTC | CASSSYRIEAKNIQYF
NA | TRBJ1-6 | TRBV6-5 | 16 | NA | TGTGCCAGCAGTTACGCAAGGACACTCCGAAATTCACCCCTCCACTTT | CASSYARTLRNSPLHF
NA | TRBJ1-3 | TRBV28 | 18 | NA | TGTGCCAGCAGTTTACCCCATTCCAGGGTTTATGCTGGAAACACCATATATTTT | CASSLPHSRVYAGNTIYF
TRBD1 | TRBJ1-2 | TRBV29-1 | 14 | few | TGCAGCGTTGGTCGGGACAGAGCTAACTATGGCTACACCTTC | CSVGRDRANYGYTF
NA | TRBJ2-7 | TRBV5-4 | 15 | NA | TGTGCCAGCAGCTTGGACAGCCGAAGGTCCTACGAGCAGTACTTC | CASSLDSRRSYEQYF
NA | TRBJ1-2 | TRBV12-3/TRBV12-4 | 12 | NA | TGTGCCAGCAGTTTATTACGGGATGGCTACACCTTC | CASSLLRDGYTF
TRBD1 | TRBJ2-3 | TRBV27 | 18 | NA | TGTGCCAGCAGTTTCGGCCGGGACAGGGGGCGAGGCACAGATACGCAGTATTTT | CASSFGRDRGRGTDTQYF
NA | TRBJ2-7 | TRBV5-1 | 15 | NA | TGCGCCAGCAGCTTGCAGGGGTCAGCTGACTACGAGCAGTACTTC | CASSLQGSADYEQYF
TRBD1 | TRBJ2-7 | TRBV7-9 | 15 | NA | TGTGCCAGCATCAATGGCGGGACAGGGTTCAACGAGCAGTACTTC | CASINGGTGFNEQYF
TRBD1 | TRBJ2-7 | TRBV5-1 | 18 | NA | TGCGCCAGCAGCTTGTTTGGGTCTTTGGGACAGGGGGGAAACGAGCAGTACTTC | CASSLFGSLGQGGNEQYF